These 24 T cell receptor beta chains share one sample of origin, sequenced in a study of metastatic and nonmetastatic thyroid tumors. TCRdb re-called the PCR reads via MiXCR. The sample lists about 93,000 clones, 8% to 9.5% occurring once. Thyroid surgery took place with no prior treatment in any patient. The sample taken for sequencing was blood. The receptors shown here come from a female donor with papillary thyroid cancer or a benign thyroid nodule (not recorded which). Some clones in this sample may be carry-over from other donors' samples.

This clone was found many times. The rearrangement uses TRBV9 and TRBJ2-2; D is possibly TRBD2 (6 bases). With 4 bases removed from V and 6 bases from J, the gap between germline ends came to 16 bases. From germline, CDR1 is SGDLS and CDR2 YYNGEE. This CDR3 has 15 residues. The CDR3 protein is CASSPRGRVAGELFF. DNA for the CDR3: TGTGCCAGCAGCCCGCGGGGCAGGGTTGCCGGGGAGCTGTTTTTT.

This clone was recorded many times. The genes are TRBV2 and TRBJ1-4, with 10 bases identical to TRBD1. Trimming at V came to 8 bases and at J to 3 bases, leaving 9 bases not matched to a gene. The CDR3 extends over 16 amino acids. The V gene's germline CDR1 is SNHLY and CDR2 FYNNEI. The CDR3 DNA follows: TGTGCCAGCGGGAGGACAGGGGGGACGGCTAATGAAAAACTGTTTTTT. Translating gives CASGRTGGTANEKLFF.

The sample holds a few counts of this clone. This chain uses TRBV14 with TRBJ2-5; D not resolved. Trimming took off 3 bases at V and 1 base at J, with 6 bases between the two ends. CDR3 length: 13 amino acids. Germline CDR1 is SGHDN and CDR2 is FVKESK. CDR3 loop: CASSQRVQETQYF. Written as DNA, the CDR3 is TGTGCCAGCAGCCAGAGAGTCCAAGAGACCCAGTACTTC.

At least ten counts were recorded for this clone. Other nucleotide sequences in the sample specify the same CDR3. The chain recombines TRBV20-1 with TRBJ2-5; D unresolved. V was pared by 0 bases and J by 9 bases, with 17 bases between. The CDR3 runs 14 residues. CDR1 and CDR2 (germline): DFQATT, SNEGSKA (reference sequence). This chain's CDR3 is CSARDLIVPGAQYF. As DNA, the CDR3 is TGCAGTGCTAGAGATCTAATTGTGCCTGGGGCCCAGTACTTC.

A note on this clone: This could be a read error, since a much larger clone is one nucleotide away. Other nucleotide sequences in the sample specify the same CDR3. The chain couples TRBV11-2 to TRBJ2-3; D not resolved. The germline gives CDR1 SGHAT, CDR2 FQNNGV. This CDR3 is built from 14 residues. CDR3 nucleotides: TGTGCCAGCAGCCTTGGGCGGAGCACAGATACGCAGTATTTC. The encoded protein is CASSLGRSTDTQYF.

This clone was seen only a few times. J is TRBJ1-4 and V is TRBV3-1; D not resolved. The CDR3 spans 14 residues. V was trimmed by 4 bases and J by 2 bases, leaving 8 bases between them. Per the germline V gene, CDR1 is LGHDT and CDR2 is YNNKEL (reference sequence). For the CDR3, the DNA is TGTGCCAGCAGCCCTGATAACACTAATGAAAAACTGTTTTTT. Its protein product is CASSPDNTNEKLFF.

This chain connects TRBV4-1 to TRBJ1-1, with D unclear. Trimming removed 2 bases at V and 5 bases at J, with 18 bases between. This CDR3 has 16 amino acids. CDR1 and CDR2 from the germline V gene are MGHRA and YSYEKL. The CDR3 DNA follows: TGCGCCAGCAGCCAACCCCTATCGGTACGACGAACTGAAGCTTTCTTT. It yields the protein CASSQPLSVRRTEAFF.

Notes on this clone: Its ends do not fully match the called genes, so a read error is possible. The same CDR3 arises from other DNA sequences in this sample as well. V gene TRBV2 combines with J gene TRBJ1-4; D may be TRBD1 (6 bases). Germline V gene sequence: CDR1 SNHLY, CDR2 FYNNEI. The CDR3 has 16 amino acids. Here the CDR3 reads CASSPPGDATNEKLFF. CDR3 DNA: TGTGCCAGCAGCCCCCCAGGGGACGCAACCAATGAAAAACTGTTTTTT.

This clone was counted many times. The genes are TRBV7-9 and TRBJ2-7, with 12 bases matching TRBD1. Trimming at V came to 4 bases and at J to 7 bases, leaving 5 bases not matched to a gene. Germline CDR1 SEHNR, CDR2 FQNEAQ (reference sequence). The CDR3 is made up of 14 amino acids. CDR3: CASSSGQGAREQYF. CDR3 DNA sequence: TGTGCCAGCAGCTCGGGACAGGGGGCAAGGGAGCAGTACTTC.

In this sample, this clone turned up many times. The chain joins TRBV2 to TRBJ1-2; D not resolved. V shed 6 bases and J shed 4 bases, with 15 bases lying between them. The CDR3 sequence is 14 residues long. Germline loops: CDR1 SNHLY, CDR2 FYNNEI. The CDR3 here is CASSLGQRGYGYTF. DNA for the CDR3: TGTGCCAGCAGCCTCGGGCAGAGAGGCTATGGCTACACCTTC.

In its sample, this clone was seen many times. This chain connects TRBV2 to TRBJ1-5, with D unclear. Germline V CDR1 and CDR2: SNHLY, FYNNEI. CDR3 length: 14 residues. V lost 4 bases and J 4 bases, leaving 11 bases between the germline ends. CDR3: CASSGRAGNQPQHF. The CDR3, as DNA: TGTGCCAGCAGTGGGAGGGCGGGTAATCAGCCCCAGCATTTT.

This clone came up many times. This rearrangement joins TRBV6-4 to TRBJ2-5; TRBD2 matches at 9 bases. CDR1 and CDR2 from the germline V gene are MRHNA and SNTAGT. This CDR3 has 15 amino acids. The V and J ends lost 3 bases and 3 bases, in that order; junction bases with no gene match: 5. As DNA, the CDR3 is TGTGCCAGCAGTGAGATAGCGGGGGCTAAAGAGACCCAGTACTTC. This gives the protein CASSEIAGAKETQYF.

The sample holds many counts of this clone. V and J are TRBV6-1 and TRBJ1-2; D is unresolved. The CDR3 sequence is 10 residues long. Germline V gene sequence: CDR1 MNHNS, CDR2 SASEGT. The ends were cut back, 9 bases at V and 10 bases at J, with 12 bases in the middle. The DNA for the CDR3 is TGTGCCAGGGGGAAGGGCTACTACACCTTC. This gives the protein CARGKGYYTF.

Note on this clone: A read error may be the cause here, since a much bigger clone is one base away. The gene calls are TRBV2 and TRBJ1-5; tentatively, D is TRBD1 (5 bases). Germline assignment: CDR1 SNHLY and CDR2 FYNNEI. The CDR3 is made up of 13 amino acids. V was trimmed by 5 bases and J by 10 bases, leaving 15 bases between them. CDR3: CASSTQGHCPQHF. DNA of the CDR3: TGTGCCAGCAGTACCCAGGGCCACTGTCCCCAGCATTTT.

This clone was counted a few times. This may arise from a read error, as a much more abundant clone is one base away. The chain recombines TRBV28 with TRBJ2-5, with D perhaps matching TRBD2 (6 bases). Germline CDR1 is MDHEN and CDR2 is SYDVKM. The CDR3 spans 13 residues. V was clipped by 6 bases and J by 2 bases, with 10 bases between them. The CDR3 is CASSLGGQETQYF. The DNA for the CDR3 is TGTGCCAGCAGCCTTGGGGGGCAAGAGACCCAGTACTTC.

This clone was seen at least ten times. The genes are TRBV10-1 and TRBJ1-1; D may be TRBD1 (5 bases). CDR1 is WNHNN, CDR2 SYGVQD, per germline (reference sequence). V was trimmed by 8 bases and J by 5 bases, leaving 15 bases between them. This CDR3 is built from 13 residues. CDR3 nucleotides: TGCGCCAGCCGCGGGGGGGGAAATACTGAAGCTTTCTTT. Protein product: CASRGGGNTEAFF.

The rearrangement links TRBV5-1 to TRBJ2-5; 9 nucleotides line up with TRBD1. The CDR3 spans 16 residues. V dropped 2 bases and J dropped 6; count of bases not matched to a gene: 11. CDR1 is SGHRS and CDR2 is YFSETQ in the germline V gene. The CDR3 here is CASSFPWDRDEKTQYF. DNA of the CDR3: TGCGCCAGCAGCTTTCCCTGGGACAGGGATGAAAAGACCCAGTACTTC.

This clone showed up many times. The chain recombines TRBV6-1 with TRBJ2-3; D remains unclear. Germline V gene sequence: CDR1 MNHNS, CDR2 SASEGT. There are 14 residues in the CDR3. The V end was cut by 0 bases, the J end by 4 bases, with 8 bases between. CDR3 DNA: TGTGCCAGCAGTGAAGCGATAGCATCAGATACGCAGTATTTT. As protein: CASSEAIASDTQYF.

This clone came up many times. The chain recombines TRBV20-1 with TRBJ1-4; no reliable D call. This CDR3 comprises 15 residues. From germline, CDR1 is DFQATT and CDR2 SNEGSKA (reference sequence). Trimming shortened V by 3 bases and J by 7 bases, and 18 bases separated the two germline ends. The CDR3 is CSASPSPRRSEKLFF. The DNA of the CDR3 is TGCAGTGCTAGTCCCTCGCCGAGGCGAAGTGAAAAACTGTTTTTT.

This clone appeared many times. For the CDR3, the DNA is TGTGCCACCAGTGATCCCCAACTAGCGGGGTACAATGAGCAGTTCTTC. This sequence encodes CATSDPQLAGYNEQFF. The rearrangement links TRBV24-1 to TRBJ2-1, with TRBD2 matching over 10 bases. This CDR3 has 16 residues. V lost 3 bases, J lost 4 bases, and 5 bases stayed unmatched. Germline assignment: CDR1 KGHDR and CDR2 SFDVKD.

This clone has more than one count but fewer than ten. The DNA for the CDR3 is TGTGCCAGCAGAGGCCAGTCCTCTGGGGCCAACGTCCTGACTTTC. This sequence encodes CASRGQSSGANVLTF. The chain links TRBV9 to TRBJ2-6, with unresolved D. The germline gives CDR1 SGDLS, CDR2 YYNGEE. The V gene lost 5 bases and the J gene lost 0 bases, with 9 bases spanning the gap. The CDR3 is 15 residues long.

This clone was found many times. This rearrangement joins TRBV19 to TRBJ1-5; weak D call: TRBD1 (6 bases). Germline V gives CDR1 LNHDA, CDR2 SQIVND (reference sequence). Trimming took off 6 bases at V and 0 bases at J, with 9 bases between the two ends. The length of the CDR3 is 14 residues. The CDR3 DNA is TGTGCCAGTAGGGACAGCTATAGCAATCAGCCCCAGCATTTT. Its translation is CASRDSYSNQPQHF.

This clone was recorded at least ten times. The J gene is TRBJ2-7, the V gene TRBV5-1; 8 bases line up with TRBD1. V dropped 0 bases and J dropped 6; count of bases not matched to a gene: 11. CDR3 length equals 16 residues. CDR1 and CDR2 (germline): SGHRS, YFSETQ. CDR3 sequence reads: CASSLAGSDRDGEQYF. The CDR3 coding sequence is TGCGCCAGCAGCTTGGCCGGTTCGGACAGGGATGGCGAGCAGTACTTC. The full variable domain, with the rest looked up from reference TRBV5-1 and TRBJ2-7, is KAGVTQTPRYLIKTRGQQVTLSCSPISGHRSVSWYQQTPGQGLQFLFEYFSETQRNKGNFPGRFSGRQFSNSRSEMNVSTLELGDSALYLCASSLAGSDRDGEQYFGPGTRLTVT.

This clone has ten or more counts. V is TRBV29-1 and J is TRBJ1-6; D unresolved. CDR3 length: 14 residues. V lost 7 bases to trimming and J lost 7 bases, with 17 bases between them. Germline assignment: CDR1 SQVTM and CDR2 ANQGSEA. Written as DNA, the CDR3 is TGCAGCGCCCGAGGGTCAGGAGGAAATTCACCCCTCCACTTT. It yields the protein CSARGSGGNSPLHF.